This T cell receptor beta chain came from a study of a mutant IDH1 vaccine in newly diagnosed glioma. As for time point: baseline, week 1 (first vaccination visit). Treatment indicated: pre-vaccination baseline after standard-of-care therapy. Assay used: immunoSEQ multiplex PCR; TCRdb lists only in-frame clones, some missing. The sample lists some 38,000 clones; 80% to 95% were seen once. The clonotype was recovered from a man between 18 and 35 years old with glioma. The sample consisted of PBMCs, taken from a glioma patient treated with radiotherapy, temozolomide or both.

This CDR3 is CASSLEAGIMNTEAFF. CDR3 DNA: TGCGCCAGCAGCTTGGAGGCCGGAATCATGAACACTGAAGCTTTCTTT. V is TRBV5-1 and J is TRBJ1-1; D unclear. The V gene lost 0 bases and the J gene lost 0 bases, with 12 bases spanning the gap. CDR3 length: 16 amino acids. Germline V gene sequence: CDR1 SGHRS, CDR2 YFSETQ. The full variable domain, rest sourced from reference TRBV5-1 and TRBJ1-1, is KAGVTQTPRYLIKTRGQQVTLSCSPISGHRSVSWYQQTPGQGLQFLFEYFSETQRNKGNFPGRFSGRQFSNSRSEMNVSTLELGDSALYLCASSLEAGIMNTEAFFGQGTRLTVV.